The present T cell receptor (beta chain) was sequenced within a study of blood T cells in healthy people across ages. A second PCR of about 7 to 12 cycles used a sample-barcoded 5' primer and a J-beta primer mix. One entry per CDR3 protein results from TCRdb running MiXCR on the 5' RACE reads. The top ten clones hold roughly 10% of a sample with approximately 1.5 million distinct CDR3 sequences, around 35% of them seen once. This clonotype occurred once. Specimen: blood. This clonotype originated in a woman aged 25-40 years in good health.

Here the CDR3 DNA reads TGTGCCAGCAGCCTAAGTACCGGGTCAGGCACAGATACGCAGTATTTT. This codes for CASSLSTGSGTDTQYF. V usage is TRBV7-3 and J usage is TRBJ2-3; D unresolved. Trimming shortened V by 5 bases and J by 1 base, and 16 bases separated the two germline ends. Per germline, CDR1 SGHTA and CDR2 FQGTGA. CDR3 length: 16 residues.